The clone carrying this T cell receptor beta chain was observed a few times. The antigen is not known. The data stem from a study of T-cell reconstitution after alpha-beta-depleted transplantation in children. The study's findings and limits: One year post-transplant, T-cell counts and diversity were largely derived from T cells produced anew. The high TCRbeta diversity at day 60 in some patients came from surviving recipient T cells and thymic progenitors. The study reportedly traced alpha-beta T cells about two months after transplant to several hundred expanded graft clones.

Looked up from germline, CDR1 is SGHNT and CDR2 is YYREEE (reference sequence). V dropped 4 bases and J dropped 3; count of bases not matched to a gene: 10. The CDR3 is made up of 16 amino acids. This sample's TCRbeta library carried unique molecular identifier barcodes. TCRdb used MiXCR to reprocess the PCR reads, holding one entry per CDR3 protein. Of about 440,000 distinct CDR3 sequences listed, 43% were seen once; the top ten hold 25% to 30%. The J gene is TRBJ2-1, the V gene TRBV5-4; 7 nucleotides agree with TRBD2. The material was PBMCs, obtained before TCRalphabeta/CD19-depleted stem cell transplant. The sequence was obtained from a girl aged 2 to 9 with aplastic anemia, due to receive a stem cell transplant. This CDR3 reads CASSLRASGYYNEQFF. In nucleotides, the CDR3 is TGTGCCAGCAGCCTTCGGGCTAGCGGTTACTACAATGAGCAGTTCTTC.